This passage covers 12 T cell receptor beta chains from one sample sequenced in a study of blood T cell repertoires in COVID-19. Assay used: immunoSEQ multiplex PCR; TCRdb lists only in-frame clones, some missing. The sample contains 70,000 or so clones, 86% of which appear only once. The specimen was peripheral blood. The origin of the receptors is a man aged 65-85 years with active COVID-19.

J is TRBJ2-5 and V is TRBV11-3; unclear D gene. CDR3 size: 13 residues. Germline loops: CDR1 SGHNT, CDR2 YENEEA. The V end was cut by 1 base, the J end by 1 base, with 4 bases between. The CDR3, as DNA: TGTGCCAGCAGCTTAGGGCCCCAAGAGACCCAGTACTTC. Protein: CASSLGPQETQYF.

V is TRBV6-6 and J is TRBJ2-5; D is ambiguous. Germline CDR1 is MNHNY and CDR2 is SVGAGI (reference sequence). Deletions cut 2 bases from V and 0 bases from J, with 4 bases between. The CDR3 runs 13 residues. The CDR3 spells CASSYPYQETQYF. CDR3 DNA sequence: TGTGCCAGCAGTTACCCGTACCAAGAGACCCAGTACTTC.

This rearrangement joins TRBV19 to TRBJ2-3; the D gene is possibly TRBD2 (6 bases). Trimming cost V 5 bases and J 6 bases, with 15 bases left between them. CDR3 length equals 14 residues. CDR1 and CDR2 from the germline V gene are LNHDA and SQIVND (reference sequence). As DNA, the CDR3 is TGTGCCAGTAGTTCCCAGACTAGTCCGGATACGCAGTATTTT. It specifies CASSSQTSPDTQYF.

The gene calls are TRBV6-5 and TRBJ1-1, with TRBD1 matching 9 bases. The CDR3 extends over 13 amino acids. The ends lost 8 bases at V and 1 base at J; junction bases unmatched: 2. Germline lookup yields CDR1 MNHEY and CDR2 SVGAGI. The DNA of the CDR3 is TGTGCCAGCGGGGACAGGGCGAACACTGAAGCTTTCTTT. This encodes CASGDRANTEAFF.

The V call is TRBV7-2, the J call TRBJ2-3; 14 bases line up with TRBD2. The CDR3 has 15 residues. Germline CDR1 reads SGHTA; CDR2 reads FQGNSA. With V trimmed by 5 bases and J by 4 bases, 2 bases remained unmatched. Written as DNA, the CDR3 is TGTGCCAGCAGCAGGGGACTAGCGGGAGCAGATACGCAGTATTTT. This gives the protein CASSRGLAGADTQYF.

The CDR3 coding sequence is TGTGCCAGCAGCTTAGGCGGTGTATTTGTGGAGACCCAGTACTTC. Protein: CASSLGGVFVETQYF. The chain is built from TRBV7-2 and TRBJ2-5; D remains ambiguous. The CDR3 consists of 15 residues. The germline CDR1 and CDR2 sequences are SGHTA and FQGNSA. V lost 1 base to trimming and J lost 5 bases, with 14 bases between them.

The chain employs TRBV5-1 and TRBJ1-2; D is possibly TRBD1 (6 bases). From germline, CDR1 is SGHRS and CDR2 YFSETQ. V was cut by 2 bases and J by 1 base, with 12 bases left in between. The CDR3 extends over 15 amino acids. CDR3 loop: CASSFGQGNNYGYTF. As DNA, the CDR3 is TGCGCCAGCAGCTTTGGGCAGGGGAATAACTATGGCTACACCTTC.

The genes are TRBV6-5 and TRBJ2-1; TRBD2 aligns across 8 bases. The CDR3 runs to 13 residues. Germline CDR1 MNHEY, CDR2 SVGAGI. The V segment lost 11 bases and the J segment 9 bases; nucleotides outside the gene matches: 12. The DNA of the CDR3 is TGTGCCGCGCGGCGGCGGAGCGGGGGTGAGCAGTTCTTC. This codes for CAARRRSGGEQFF.

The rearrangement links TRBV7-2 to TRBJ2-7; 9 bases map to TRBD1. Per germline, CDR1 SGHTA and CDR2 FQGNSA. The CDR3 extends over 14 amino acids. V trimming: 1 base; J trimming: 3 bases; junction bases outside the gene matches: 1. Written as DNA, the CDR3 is TGTGCCAGCAGCTTAGGGGGACAGGGCTACGAGCAGTACTTC. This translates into CASSLGGQGYEQYF.

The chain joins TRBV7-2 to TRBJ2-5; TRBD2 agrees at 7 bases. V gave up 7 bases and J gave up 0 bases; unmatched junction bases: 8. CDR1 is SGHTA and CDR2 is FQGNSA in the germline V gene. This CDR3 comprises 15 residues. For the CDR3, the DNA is TGTGCCAGCACCCTAGGGAGGGCCAACCAAGAGACCCAGTACTTC. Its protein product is CASTLGRANQETQYF.

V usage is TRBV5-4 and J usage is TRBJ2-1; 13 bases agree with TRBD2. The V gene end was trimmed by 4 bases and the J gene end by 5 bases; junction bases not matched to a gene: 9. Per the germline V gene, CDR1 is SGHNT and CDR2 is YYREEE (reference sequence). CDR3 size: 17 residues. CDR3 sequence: CASSPPRLAGGHNEQFF. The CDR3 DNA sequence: TGTGCCAGCAGCCCGCCCCGACTAGCGGGAGGCCACAATGAGCAGTTCTTC.

DNA for the CDR3: TGTGCCAGCAGCCAAGAGACAGGGCGCTCACCCCTCCACTTT. Encoded protein: CASSQETGRSPLHF. This chain joins TRBV3-1 (or the pseudogene TRBV3-2) and TRBJ1-6; the match to TRBD1 covers 7 bases. Germline trimming cut 0 bases from V and 10 bases from J; bases unmatched to any gene: 3. The CDR3 covers 14 residues. Germline V CDR1 and CDR2: LGHDT, YNNKEL (reference sequence).